This TCR beta chain was sequenced for a study of early T cells in non-severe SARS-CoV-2 infection. At the level of the study: The chains were unpaired, and the sequenced material was bulk RNA from unsorted whole blood.

Unique molecular identifiers were attached to individual cDNA molecules. TCRdb recomputed calls from the 5' RACE reads with MiXCR, one row per CDR3 protein. The repertoire includes 30,000 to 45,000 distinct CDR3 sequences, around 5.1% of them detected once, and 3.5% to 4.5% sits in the top ten. Study-level points and caveats: The study's VDJdb matching favored anti-spike CD8 responses and missed private and CD4 specificities.

This clonotype was picked up many times. Its cognate antigen is unknown. The CDR3 consists of 19 residues. CDR1 and CDR2 from the germline V gene are SGHAT and FQNNGV. The junction had 17 bases not matched to a gene; V was cut back by 5 bases and J by 1 base. Sequenced here: whole blood, sampled at baseline. This chain joins TRBV11-2 and TRBJ2-7, with 10 positions matching TRBD2. The receptor was derived from an adult who was a healthcare worker with PCR-confirmed SARS-CoV-2 infection or an uninfected control (not recorded which). CDR3 loop: CASSRTVAGGSILSYEQYF. CDR3 bases: TGTGCCAGCAGCCGGACGGTAGCGGGAGGTTCTATACTTTCCTACGAGCAGTACTTC. Full variable domain (remainder filled in from reference TRBV11-2 and TRBJ2-7): EAGVAQSPRYKIIEKRQSVAFWCNPISGHATLYWYQQILGQGPKLLIQFQNNGVVDDSQLPKDRFSAERLKGVDSTLKIQPAKLEDSAVYLCASSRTVAGGSILSYEQYFGPGTRLTVT.